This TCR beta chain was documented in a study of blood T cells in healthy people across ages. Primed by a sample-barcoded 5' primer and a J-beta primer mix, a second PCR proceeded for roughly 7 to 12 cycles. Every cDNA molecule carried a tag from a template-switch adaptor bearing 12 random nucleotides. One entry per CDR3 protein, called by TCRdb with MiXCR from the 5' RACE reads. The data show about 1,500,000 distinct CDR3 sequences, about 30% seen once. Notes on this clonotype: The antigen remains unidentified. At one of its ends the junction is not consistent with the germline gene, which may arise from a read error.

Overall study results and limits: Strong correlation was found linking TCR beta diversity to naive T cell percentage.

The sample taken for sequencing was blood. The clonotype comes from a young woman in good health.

CDR3: CASSNPGESNEKRFF. CDR3 coding DNA: TGTGCCAGCAGTAACCCAGGGGAGTCTAATGAAAAACGGTTTTTT. This chain connects TRBV6-5 to TRBJ1-4, with D perhaps TRBD1 (6 bases). The CDR3 spans 15 residues. Germline CDR1 reads MNHEY; CDR2 reads SVGAGI.